Listed here are 15 T cell receptor beta chains from one sample, sequenced in a study of shared clonotypes between healthy human individuals. Method: immunoSEQ multiplex PCR; TCRdb's copy keeps in-frame clones and lacks some. The sample consists of over 2 million clones, under 95% of them appearing once. The sequenced sample consisted of naive CD4+ T cells from PBMCs. Stated subset: CD45RA+ positively selected. The source of these receptors is a man between 18 and 29 years old in good health. Some clones in this sample may be carry-over from other donors' samples.

The V call is TRBV2, the J call TRBJ1-5; no firm D call. Germline CDR1 and CDR2: SNHLY and FYNNEI. V lost 4 bases, J lost 1 base, and 14 bases lay in between. The CDR3 consists of 16 residues. For the CDR3, the DNA is TGTGCCAGCAGTGGGGTGTCACACCGAAGCAATCAGCCCCAGCATTTT. Its protein is CASSGVSHRSNQPQHF.

V gene TRBV11-2 combines with J gene TRBJ2-3; D gene uncertain. The CDR3 extends over 12 amino acids. Germline lookup yields CDR1 SGHAT and CDR2 FQNNGV. Between the trimmed V and J ends, which lost 4 bases and 4 bases, there was a span of 6 bases. The CDR3, as DNA: TGTGCCAGCAGCTCAGGAGCAGATACGCAGTATTTT. Amino acids: CASSSGADTQYF.

The rearrangement uses TRBV4-1 and TRBJ2-7; TRBD2 matches at 12 bases. CDR3 length: 15 amino acids. Trimming took 1 base from V and 7 from J; bases not matched to a gene: 5. Germline CDR1 MGHRA, CDR2 YSYEKL. CDR3 sequence reads: CASSQGLAGEGEQYF. The CDR3 region has the DNA TGCGCCAGCAGCCAAGGACTAGCGGGAGAGGGGGAGCAGTACTTC.

The chain is built from TRBV6-5 and TRBJ2-7; TRBD1 or TRBD2 may be the D gene (7 bases each). V lost 6 bases to trimming and J lost 6 bases, with 21 bases between them. The V gene's germline CDR1 is MNHEY and CDR2 SVGAGI. The CDR3 has 15 residues. The CDR3 region has the DNA TGTGCCAGCAGCACCAGGGGGGAGGGGGTAAGCGAGCAGTACTTC. It encodes CASSTRGEGVSEQYF.

The rearrangement links TRBV5-1 to TRBJ2-5; 16 bases line up with TRBD2. CDR3 size: 16 residues. Looked up from germline, CDR1 is SGHRS and CDR2 is YFSETQ. The V gene end was trimmed by 4 bases and the J gene end by 4 bases; junction bases not matched to a gene: 4. CDR3 bases: TGCGCCAGCAGCCAGGGACTAGCGGGAGGGCTAGAGACCCAGTACTTC. Translation gives CASSQGLAGGLETQYF.

The chain uses TRBV7-2 and TRBJ1-1; 8 bases map to TRBD1. Germline V gives CDR1 SGHTA, CDR2 FQGNSA. CDR3 size: 15 residues. J was trimmed by 5 bases and V by 6 bases; bases with no gene match: 11. CDR3 region: CASRTGQGVLTEAFF. The CDR3 bases are TGTGCCAGCAGGACCGGACAGGGTGTTTTGACTGAAGCTTTCTTT.

The chain links TRBV27 to TRBJ1-2; a weak D match, TRBD1 (6 bases). The CDR3 is made up of 14 amino acids. CDR1 MNHEY and CDR2 SMNVEV come from the germline V gene (reference sequence). Between the trimmed V and J ends, which lost 3 bases and 6 bases, there was a span of 14 bases. CDR3 coding DNA: TGTGCCAGCAGTTTTGGGCACAGGGAGGATGGCTACACCTTC. Its translation: CASSFGHREDGYTF.

The chain has TRBV5-1 and TRBJ2-1; D possibly corresponds to TRBD2 (6 bases). Germline lookup yields CDR1 SGHRS and CDR2 YFSETQ. This CDR3 contains 15 residues. With 4 bases removed from V and 10 bases from J, the gap between germline ends came to 21 bases. Here the CDR3 reads CASSLNIAGRAEQFF. For the CDR3, the DNA is TGCGCCAGCAGCCTAAACATCGCGGGAAGAGCCGAGCAGTTCTTC.

The rearrangement links TRBV10-2 to TRBJ2-7; the D gene is possibly TRBD1 (5 bases). This CDR3 has 12 residues. V was pared by 6 bases and J by 5 bases, with 11 bases between. Germline V lookup: CDR1 WSHSY, CDR2 SAAADI. Written as DNA, the CDR3 is TGCGCCAGCAGAGGACATGCTGACGAGCAGTACTTC. This gives the protein CASRGHADEQYF.

The genes are TRBV6-6 and TRBJ1-2; D is unclear. Trimming removed 3 bases from V and 3 bases from J, with 14 bases in between. This CDR3 region has 15 residues. Germline values: CDR1 MNHNY, CDR2 SVGAGI (reference sequence). In DNA form, the CDR3 reads TGTGCCAGCAGTTATTCCCTCGGGAGGGACTATGGCTACACCTTC. It encodes CASSYSLGRDYGYTF.

V usage is TRBV28 and J usage is TRBJ2-3; TRBD2 matches at 9 bases. Germline V CDR1 and CDR2: MDHEN, SYDVKM. This CDR3 contains 16 residues. Trimming took 7 bases from V and 2 from J; bases not matched to a gene: 10. The chain's CDR3 is CASTPGPSGITDTQYF. The CDR3 DNA is TGTGCCAGCACCCCGGGTCCTAGCGGGATCACAGATACGCAGTATTTT.

With respect to this clone: Other DNA sequences in this specimen translate into the identical CDR3. The chain has TRBV28 and TRBJ1-2, with D uncertain. V was pared by 3 bases and J by 3 bases, with 8 bases between. The CDR3 runs to 13 residues. Germline V gene sequence: CDR1 MDHEN, CDR2 SYDVKM. This CDR3 reads CASSLDGDYGYTF. The CDR3 coding sequence is TGTGCCAGCAGTTTGGACGGAGACTATGGCTACACCTTC.

The chain recombines TRBV11-1 with TRBJ1-3; D gene ambiguous. The CDR3 has 13 residues. Germline V gene data show CDR1 as SGHAT and CDR2 as FQDESV (reference sequence). V was trimmed by 4 bases and J by 4 bases, leaving 8 bases between them. CDR3 region: CASSSVSGNTIYF. In nucleotides, the CDR3 is TGTGCCAGCAGCTCGGTATCCGGAAACACCATATATTTT.

The chain links TRBV20-1 to TRBJ2-2; D uncertain. The length of the CDR3 is 11 residues. Per germline, CDR1 DFQATT and CDR2 SNEGSKA (reference sequence). V was cut by 5 bases and J by 6 bases, with 7 bases left in between. For the CDR3, the DNA is TGCAGTGCTCTCAAGGCCGGGGAGCTGTTTTTT. Amino acids: CSALKAGELFF.

The chain recombines TRBV10-3 with TRBJ2-7; TRBD1 is a possible D gene (6 bases). The germline CDR1 and CDR2 sequences are ENHRY and SYGVKD. This CDR3 is 13 amino acids long. The V end was cut by 8 bases, the J end by 5 bases, with 16 bases between. This CDR3 is CAIGVAGAHEQYF. The CDR3, as DNA: TGTGCCATCGGAGTAGCAGGGGCCCACGAGCAGTACTTC.